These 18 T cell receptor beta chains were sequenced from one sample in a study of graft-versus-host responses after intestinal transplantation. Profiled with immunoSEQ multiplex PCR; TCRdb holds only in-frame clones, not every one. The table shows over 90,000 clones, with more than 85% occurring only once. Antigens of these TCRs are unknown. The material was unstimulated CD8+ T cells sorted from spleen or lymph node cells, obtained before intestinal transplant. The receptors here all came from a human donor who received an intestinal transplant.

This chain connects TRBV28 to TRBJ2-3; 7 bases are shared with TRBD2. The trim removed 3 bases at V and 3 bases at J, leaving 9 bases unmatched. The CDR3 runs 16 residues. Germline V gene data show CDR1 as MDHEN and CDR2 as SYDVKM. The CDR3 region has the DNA TGTGCCAGCAGTTTTTTTGCGGGAGTCAATACAGATACGCAGTATTTT. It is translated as CASSFFAGVNTDTQYF.

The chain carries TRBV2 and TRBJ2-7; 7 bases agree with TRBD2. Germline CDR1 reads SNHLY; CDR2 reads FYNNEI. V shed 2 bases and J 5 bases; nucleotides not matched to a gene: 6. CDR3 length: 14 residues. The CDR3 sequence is CASSELGGSHEQYF. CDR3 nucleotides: TGTGCCAGCAGTGAATTGGGAGGGTCCCACGAGCAGTACTTC.

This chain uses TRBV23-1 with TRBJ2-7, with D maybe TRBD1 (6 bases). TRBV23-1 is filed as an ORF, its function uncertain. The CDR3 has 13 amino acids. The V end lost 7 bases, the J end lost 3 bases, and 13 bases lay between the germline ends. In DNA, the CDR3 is TGCGCCAGCATGGGACAAACATGCTACGAGCAGTACTTC. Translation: CASMGQTCYEQYF.

The CDR3, as DNA: TGTGCCAGCAGTGAAAACGAGGCGGGGGGGCTGGAGCAGTACTTC. Translated: CASSENEAGGLEQYF. V is TRBV2 and J is TRBJ2-7, with 9 bases lining up with TRBD2. The germline gives CDR1 SNHLY, CDR2 FYNNEI. The CDR3 consists of 15 residues. The J segment lost 7 bases and the V segment lost 2 bases, leaving 9 bases of the junction unmatched. The complete variable domain, with remaining parts taken from reference TRBV2 and TRBJ2-7, reads EPEVTQTPSHQVTQMGQEVILRCVPISNHLYFYWYRQILGQKVEFLVSFYNNEISEKSEIFDDQFSVERPDGSNFTLKIRSTKLEDSAMYFCASSENEAGGLEQYFGPGTRLTVT.

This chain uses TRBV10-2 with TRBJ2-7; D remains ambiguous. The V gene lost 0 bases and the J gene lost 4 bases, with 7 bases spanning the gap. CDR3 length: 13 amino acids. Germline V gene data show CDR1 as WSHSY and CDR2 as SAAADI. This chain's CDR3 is CASSESSEYEQYF. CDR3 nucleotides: TGCGCCAGCAGTGAGTCCTCCGAGTACGAGCAGTACTTC.

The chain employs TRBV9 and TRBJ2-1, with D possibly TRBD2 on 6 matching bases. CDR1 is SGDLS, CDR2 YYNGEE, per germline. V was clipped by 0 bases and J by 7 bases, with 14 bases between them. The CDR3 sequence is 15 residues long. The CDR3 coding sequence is TGTGCCAGCAGCGTAGCGGAGGGAGAGGAGAATGAGCAGTTCTTC. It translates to CASSVAEGEENEQFF.

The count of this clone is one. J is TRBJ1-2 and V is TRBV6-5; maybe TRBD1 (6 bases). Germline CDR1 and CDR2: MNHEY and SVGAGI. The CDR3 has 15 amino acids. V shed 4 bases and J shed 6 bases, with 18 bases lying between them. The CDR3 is CASSFVPDSLDGYTF. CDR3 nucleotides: TGTGCCAGCAGTTTCGTTCCGGACAGTCTCGATGGCTACACCTTC.

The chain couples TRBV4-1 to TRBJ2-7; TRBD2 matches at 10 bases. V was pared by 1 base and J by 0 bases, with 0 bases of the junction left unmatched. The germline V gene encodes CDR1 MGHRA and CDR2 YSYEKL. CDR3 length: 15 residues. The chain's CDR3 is CASSQASGSSYEQYF. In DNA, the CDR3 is TGCGCCAGCAGCCAAGCTAGCGGGAGCTCCTACGAGCAGTACTTC.

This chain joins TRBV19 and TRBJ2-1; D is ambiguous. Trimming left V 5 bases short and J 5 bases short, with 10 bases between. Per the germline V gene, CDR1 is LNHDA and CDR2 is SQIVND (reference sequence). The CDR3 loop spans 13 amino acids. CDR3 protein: CASSSWADNEQFF. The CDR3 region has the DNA TGTGCCAGTAGTTCGTGGGCCGACAATGAGCAGTTCTTC.

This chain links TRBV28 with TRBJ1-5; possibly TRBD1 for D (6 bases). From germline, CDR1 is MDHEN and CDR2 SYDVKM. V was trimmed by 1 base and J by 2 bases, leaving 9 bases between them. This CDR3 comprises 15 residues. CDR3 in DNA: TGTGCCAGCAGTTTATTAGGGGGGGGCAATCAGCCCCAGCATTTT. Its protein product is CASSLLGGGNQPQHF.

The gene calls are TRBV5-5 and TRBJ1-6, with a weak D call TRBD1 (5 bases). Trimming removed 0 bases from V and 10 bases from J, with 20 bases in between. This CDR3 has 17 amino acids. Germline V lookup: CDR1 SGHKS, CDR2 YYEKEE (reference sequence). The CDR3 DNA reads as TGTGCCAGCAGCTTGGGAGTACAGGCCGCTTCCCTGTCACCCCTCCACTTT. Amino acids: CASSLGVQAASLSPLHF.

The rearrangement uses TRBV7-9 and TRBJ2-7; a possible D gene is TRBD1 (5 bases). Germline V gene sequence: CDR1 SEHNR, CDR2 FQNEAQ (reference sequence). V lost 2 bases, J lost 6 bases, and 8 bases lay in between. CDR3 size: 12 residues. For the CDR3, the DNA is TGTGCCAGCAGCTTATTAGGGGCCGAGCAGTACTTC. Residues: CASSLLGAEQYF.

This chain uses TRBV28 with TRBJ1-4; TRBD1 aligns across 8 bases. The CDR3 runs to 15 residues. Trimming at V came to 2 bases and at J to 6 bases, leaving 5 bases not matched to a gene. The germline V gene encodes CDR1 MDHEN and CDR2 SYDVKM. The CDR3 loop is CASSLLGQADEKLFF. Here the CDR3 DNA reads TGTGCCAGCAGTTTACTGGGACAGGCGGATGAAAAACTGTTTTTT.

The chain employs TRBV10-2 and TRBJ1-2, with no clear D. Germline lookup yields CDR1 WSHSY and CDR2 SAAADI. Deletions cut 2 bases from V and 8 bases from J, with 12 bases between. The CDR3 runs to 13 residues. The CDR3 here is CASSEGWARGYTF. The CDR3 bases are TGCGCCAGCAGTGAGGGTTGGGCACGCGGCTACACCTTC.

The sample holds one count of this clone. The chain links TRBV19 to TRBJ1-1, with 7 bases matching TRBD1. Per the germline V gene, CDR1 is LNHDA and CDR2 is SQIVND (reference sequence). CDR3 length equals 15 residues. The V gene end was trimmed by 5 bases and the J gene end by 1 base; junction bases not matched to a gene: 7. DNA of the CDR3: TGTGCCAGTAGTGCGGACAGGTATAGGAACACTGAAGCTTTCTTT. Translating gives CASSADRYRNTEAFF.

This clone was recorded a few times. CDR3 nucleotides: TGTGCCAGCAGTCCTAAGATGAACACTGAAGCTTTCTTT. Translated, it gives CASSPKMNTEAFF. The rearrangement links TRBV6-5 to TRBJ1-1; the D is unclear. The germline gives CDR1 MNHEY, CDR2 SVGAGI. CDR3 length: 13 residues. Trimming removed 5 bases at V and 0 bases at J, with 7 bases between.

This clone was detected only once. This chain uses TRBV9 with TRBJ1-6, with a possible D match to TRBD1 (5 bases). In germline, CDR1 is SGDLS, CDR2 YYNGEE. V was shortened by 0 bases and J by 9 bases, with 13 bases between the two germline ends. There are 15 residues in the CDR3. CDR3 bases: TGTGCCAGCAGCGTAGGGGCAGGGAATAGTTCACCCCTCCACTTT. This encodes CASSVGAGNSSPLHF.

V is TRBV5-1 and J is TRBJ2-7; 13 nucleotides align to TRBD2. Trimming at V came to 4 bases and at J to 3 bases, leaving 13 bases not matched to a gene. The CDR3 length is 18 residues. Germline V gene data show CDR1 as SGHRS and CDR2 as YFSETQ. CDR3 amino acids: CASSPGLAGPGLSYEQYF. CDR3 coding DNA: TGCGCCAGCAGCCCGGGACTAGCGGGACCGGGTTTGAGCTACGAGCAGTACTTC.